Listed here are 27 T cell receptor beta chains from one sample, sequenced in a study of blood T cell repertoires in COVID-19. Repertoires were generated with immunoSEQ multiplex PCR, while TCRdb's copy carries only in-frame clones and drops some. This table has under 150,000 clones, 84% appearing once. The sequencing input was PBMCs or T cells enriched from blood (not recorded which). These receptors originate from a man over 45 in a cohort exposed to, infected with or recovered from COVID-19 (not recorded which).

The chain uses TRBV5-1 and TRBJ1-4, with 7 positions matching TRBD1. CDR1 and CDR2 from the germline V gene are SGHRS and YFSETQ. V dropped 4 bases and J dropped 3; count of bases not matched to a gene: 3. The CDR3 contains 14 residues. CDR3 nucleotide sequence: TGCGCCAGCAGCCCCGACAGGGCTAATGAAAAACTGTTTTTT. Translation: CASSPDRANEKLFF.

The chain carries TRBV21-1 and TRBJ2-4; the table gives TRBD2 as D, unverified against the DNA. TRBV21-1 is described as a pseudogene. There are 16 residues in the CDR3. The CDR3 reads CASRMFSGLAKNIQYF. The DNA for the CDR3 is TGTGCCAGTCGGATGTTTAGCGGTCTAGCCAAAAACATTCAGTACTTC.

The chain joins TRBV7-9 to TRBJ2-7; D might be TRBD1 (6 bases). Trimming shortened V by 5 bases and J by 2 bases, and 13 bases separated the two germline ends. Germline CDR1 and CDR2: SEHNR and FQNEAQ (reference sequence). The CDR3 loop spans 14 amino acids. This CDR3 is CASSARDTPYEQYF. Written as DNA, the CDR3 is TGTGCCAGCAGCGCGAGGGACACCCCCTACGAGCAGTACTTC.

CDR3 in amino acids: CASRTQGDTQYF. DNA of the CDR3: TGTGCCAGCAGGACACAGGGTGATACGCAGTATTTT. The chain has TRBV6-5 and TRBJ2-3; a possible D gene is TRBD1 (6 bases). V was pared by 6 bases and J by 6 bases, with 10 bases between. The CDR3 runs 12 residues. Per the germline V gene, CDR1 is MNHEY and CDR2 is SVGAGI.

The V call is TRBV6-6, the J call TRBJ1-3, with TRBD1 matching 7 bases. Germline V gene lookup returns CDR1 MNHNY and CDR2 SVGAGI (reference sequence). This CDR3 has 15 amino acids. V shed 5 bases and J 4 bases; nucleotides not matched to a gene: 8. Here the CDR3 DNA reads TGTGCCAGCAGTAGACAGGGAGTAACGGGAAACACCATATATTTT. This gives the protein CASSRQGVTGNTIYF.

The chain has TRBV24-1 and TRBJ1-2; D uncertain. The CDR3 has 12 amino acids. Germline-derived CDR1 and CDR2 are KGHDR and SFDVKD. V shed 4 bases and J shed 5 bases, with 7 bases lying between them. Here the CDR3 reads CATSDPMYGYTF. CDR3 DNA sequence: TGTGCCACCAGTGACCCCATGTATGGCTACACCTTC.

The V gene is TRBV5-3, the J gene TRBJ2-3; D possibly corresponds to TRBD2 (5 bases). TRBV5-3 is recorded as an ORF, its role being uncertain. CDR3 length: 16 amino acids. Trimming pared 3 bases from V and 1 base from J, leaving 15 bases between. CDR3 coding DNA: TGTGCCAGAAGCTATGGGCTAGCTGACTGCACAGATACGCAGTATTTT. Its protein product is CARSYGLADCTDTQYF.

The chain is built from TRBV20-1 and TRBJ1-2; 9 bases are shared with TRBD1. V shed 3 bases and J 6 bases; nucleotides not matched to a gene: 2. Per germline, CDR1 DFQATT and CDR2 SNEGSKA (reference sequence). The CDR3 is made up of 12 amino acids. The CDR3 loop reads CSASTGGHGYTF. In DNA form, the CDR3 reads TGCAGTGCTAGTACAGGGGGCCATGGCTACACCTTC.

Written as DNA, the CDR3 is TGTGCCAGCAGTCAGGACTGGCTCGGCAATGAGCAGTTCTTC. It encodes CASSQDWLGNEQFF. The chain has TRBV6-4 and TRBJ2-1; D is possibly TRBD2 (5 bases). Trimming stripped 5 bases from V and 6 bases from J, with 14 bases between. The CDR3 loop spans 14 amino acids. The V gene's germline CDR1 is MRHNA and CDR2 SNTAGT.

The rearrangement links TRBV30 to TRBJ2-7; 10 bases line up with TRBD1. The length of the CDR3 is 15 residues. V lost 0 bases and J lost 3; bases outside the gene matches: 5. The germline gives CDR1 GTSNPN, CDR2 SVGIG (reference sequence). CDR3 sequence: CAWSVGTGAHYEQYF. DNA for the CDR3: TGTGCCTGGAGTGTGGGGACAGGGGCACACTACGAGCAGTACTTC.

The chain is built from TRBV5-6 and TRBJ1-2; D is possibly TRBD1 (5 bases). Between the trimmed V and J ends, which lost 3 bases and 4 bases, there was a span of 10 bases. The CDR3 spans 13 residues. Germline V gene data show CDR1 as SGHDT and CDR2 as YYEEEE. CDR3 amino acids: CASSWGETYGYTF. The CDR3 region has the DNA TGTGCCAGCAGCTGGGGGGAGACCTATGGCTACACCTTC.

The chain recombines TRBV9 with TRBJ2-5; 7 nucleotides line up with TRBD2. CDR1 and CDR2 from the germline V gene are SGDLS and YYNGEE. V gave up 0 bases and J gave up 6 bases; unmatched junction bases: 5. The length of the CDR3 is 14 residues. The chain's CDR3 is CASSVDGGGKTQYF. The CDR3 region has the DNA TGTGCCAGCAGCGTAGATGGGGGGGGAAAGACCCAGTACTTC.

This sequence joins TRBV9 and TRBJ2-3, with D possibly TRBD1 on 7 matching bases. The CDR3 is 14 amino acids. Germline values: CDR1 SGDLS, CDR2 YYNGEE. Trimming pared 8 bases from V and 6 bases from J, leaving 19 bases between. The CDR3 sequence is CASAYRGAGDTQYF. CDR3 DNA: TGTGCCAGTGCCTACAGGGGAGCGGGCGATACGCAGTATTTT.

This clone was picked up one time. This chain connects TRBV5-5 to TRBJ2-2; a weak D match, TRBD1 (6 bases). Germline-derived CDR1 and CDR2 are SGHKS and YYEKEE (reference sequence). The germline V and J ends were trimmed by 4 bases and 6 bases, with 16 bases remaining between them. This CDR3 region has 15 residues. For the CDR3, the DNA is TGTGCCAGCAGCGAAGGGGGATGGGGCTCCGGGGAGCTGTTTTTT. It translates to CASSEGGWGSGELFF.

As DNA, the CDR3 is TGTGCCAGCAGCCCCGGGACAGGGGGTTTTGGCTACACCTTC. Its protein product is CASSPGTGGFGYTF. The chain recombines TRBV7-8 with TRBJ1-2; TRBD1 matches at 11 bases. With V trimmed by 5 bases and J by 7 bases, 6 bases remained unmatched. The CDR3 is made up of 14 amino acids. From germline, CDR1 is SGHVS and CDR2 FQNEAQ.

The chain joins TRBV18 to TRBJ2-5; 7 bases line up with TRBD1. With V trimmed by 0 bases and J by 9 bases, 13 bases remained unmatched. Germline V lookup: CDR1 KGHSH, CDR2 LQKENI. CDR3 length: 16 amino acids. CDR3 region: CASSPPNRGELGAQYF. The CDR3 nucleotides are TGTGCCAGCTCACCACCGAACAGGGGAGAGCTGGGGGCCCAGTACTTC.

This chain connects TRBV7-2 to TRBJ1-2, with D tentatively TRBD1 (5 bases). The CDR3 length is 14 residues. Germline loops: CDR1 SGHTA, CDR2 FQGNSA. V dropped 1 base and J dropped 2 bases, with 8 bases sitting between them. In nucleotides, the CDR3 is TGTGCCAGCAGCTTAGAGGGGTCCAACTATGGCTACACCTTC. Its translation: CASSLEGSNYGYTF.

V is TRBV7-9 and J is TRBJ2-1; D uncertain. The V end lost 5 bases, the J end lost 10 bases, and 15 bases lay between the germline ends. This CDR3 region has 13 residues. Germline V gene data show CDR1 as SEHNR and CDR2 as FQNEAQ (reference sequence). The CDR3 spells CASSEDSVLEQFF. Written as DNA, the CDR3 is TGTGCCAGCAGCGAAGACTCCGTATTAGAGCAGTTCTTC. Full variable domain (remainder filled in from reference TRBV7-9 and TRBJ2-1): DTGVSQNPRHKITKRGQNVTFRCDPISEHNRLYWYRQTLGQGPEFLTYFQNEAQLEKSRLLSDRFSAERPKGSFSTLEIQRTEQGDSAMYLCASSEDSVLEQFFGPGTRLTVL.

The rearrangement joins TRBV5-1 to TRBJ1-5, with D possibly matching TRBD1 (5 bases). Trimming pared 0 bases from V and 10 bases from J, leaving 11 bases between. Germline CDR1 SGHRS, CDR2 YFSETQ. The CDR3 runs 13 residues. The CDR3 region has the DNA TGCGCCAGCAGCTTGGGACAACAGGAACCCCAGCATTTT. This encodes CASSLGQQEPQHF.

The table lists this clone with a few counts. The chain carries TRBV27 and TRBJ1-2, with D tentatively TRBD1 (6 bases). The CDR3 extends over 15 amino acids. CDR1 is MNHEY and CDR2 is SMNVEV in the germline V gene (reference sequence). Trimming took off 2 bases at V and 2 bases at J, with 12 bases between the two ends. The CDR3 DNA reads TGTGCCAGCAGTTTAGACCGAGGACAGAACTATGGCTACACCTTC. The encoded protein is CASSLDRGQNYGYTF.

This chain links TRBV4-2 with TRBJ2-7, with D possibly matching TRBD2 (5 bases). Germline CDR1 and CDR2: LGHNA and YNFKEQ. This CDR3 is built from 15 residues. V dropped 1 base and J dropped 0 bases, with 10 bases sitting between them. The CDR3 loop is CASSQALASSYEQYF. CDR3 bases: TGTGCCAGCAGCCAAGCTTTAGCGAGCTCCTACGAGCAGTACTTC.

The chain joins TRBV29-1 to TRBJ1-1; 9 positions agree with TRBD1. CDR1 SQVTM and CDR2 ANQGSEA come from the germline V gene. The CDR3 runs to 12 residues. V lost 4 bases, J lost 3 bases, and 0 bases stayed unmatched. The CDR3 loop is CSVGQGDTEAFF. As DNA, the CDR3 is TGCAGCGTTGGACAGGGGGACACTGAAGCTTTCTTT.

The chain couples TRBV30 to TRBJ1-5; D not certain. The CDR3 sequence is 17 residues long. Germline-derived CDR1 and CDR2 are GTSNPN and SVGIG (reference sequence). V shed 3 bases and J shed 0 bases, with 18 bases lying between them. CDR3 region: CAWSPRLSSYSNQPQHF. As DNA, the CDR3 is TGTGCCTGGAGCCCCCGGTTAAGTAGTTATAGCAATCAGCCCCAGCATTTT.

This chain uses TRBV19 with TRBJ2-3; 9 bases are shared with TRBD2. The CDR3 is 17 amino acids. J was trimmed by 0 bases and V by 6 bases; bases with no gene match: 10. Germline V gene lookup returns CDR1 LNHDA and CDR2 SQIVND (reference sequence). CDR3 amino acids: CASRRLAEVDSTDTQYF. DNA for the CDR3: TGTGCCAGTAGGCGACTAGCGGAAGTCGATAGCACAGATACGCAGTATTTT.

V usage is TRBV30 and J usage is TRBJ2-6, with a possible D match to TRBD1 (5 bases). Deletions cut 3 bases from V and 0 bases from J, with 18 bases between. The germline CDR1 and CDR2 sequences are GTSNPN and SVGIG (reference sequence). The CDR3 is 18 residues long. The CDR3: CAWRQDRPLNSGANVLTF. CDR3 nucleotide sequence: TGTGCCTGGAGACAGGATCGTCCACTCAACTCTGGGGCCAACGTCCTGACTTTC.

This chain links TRBV30 with TRBJ1-5; D unresolved. CDR1 GTSNPN and CDR2 SVGIG come from the germline V gene (reference sequence). This CDR3 region has 14 residues. The V and J ends lost 1 base and 4 bases respectively, with 11 bases between them. This CDR3 reads CAWSDLERNQPQHF. CDR3 sequence (DNA): TGTGCCTGGAGTGACCTCGAGCGAAATCAGCCCCAGCATTTT.

This chain joins TRBV7-2 and TRBJ2-3; 8 bases align to TRBD2. Trimming at V came to 4 bases and at J to 0 bases, leaving 12 bases not matched to a gene. Germline CDR1 SGHTA, CDR2 FQGNSA. The CDR3 consists of 18 residues. The CDR3 region is CASSWLAGGYSSTDTQYF. CDR3 nucleotides: TGTGCCAGCAGCTGGCTCGCGGGGGGTTATTCTAGCACAGATACGCAGTATTTT.